The 9 T cell receptor beta chains below all came from one sample that was sequenced in a study of Tregs in tolerant kidney transplant recipients. The repertoire was sequenced with immunoSEQ multiplex PCR; TCRdb's copy has only in-frame clones and lacks some. Seen here are approximately 260,000 clones, 80% to 85% observed once, and the top ten hold about 0.58%. Material: CD4+ T cells from blood. Receptors were obtained from a human donor in good health.

The chain combines TRBV15 with TRBJ2-5; 9 bases line up with TRBD2. After removal of 1 base from V and 3 bases from J, the junction contained 12 bases not matched to a gene. Germline V gives CDR1 LNHNV, CDR2 YYDKDF (reference sequence). The CDR3 covers 18 residues. CDR3: CATSRAPSRTSAEETQYF. CDR3 DNA: TGTGCCACCAGCAGAGCACCCTCTCGGACTAGCGCCGAAGAGACCCAGTACTTC.

This clone has only one observation. V and J are TRBV15 and TRBJ2-7; 10 nucleotides match TRBD1. CDR1 and CDR2 from the germline V gene are LNHNV and YYDKDF (reference sequence). This CDR3 is 15 amino acids long. After removal of 0 bases from V and 4 bases from J, the junction contained 3 bases not matched to a gene. CDR3 DNA sequence: TGTGCCACCAGCAGAGACCGGGACAGGGGTTACGAGCAGTACTTC. This translates into CATSRDRDRGYEQYF.

The chain couples TRBV10-3 to TRBJ2-7; D tentatively fits TRBD1 or TRBD2 (5 bases each). There are 13 residues in the CDR3. Per germline, CDR1 ENHRY and CDR2 SYGVKD. Trimming took off 6 bases at V and 6 bases at J, with 15 bases between the two ends. CDR3 region: CAISSEGDGEQYF. DNA for the CDR3: TGTGCCATCAGCTCGGAAGGGGACGGCGAGCAGTACTTC.

The chain is built from TRBV4-1 and TRBJ2-2; D might be TRBD2 (5 bases). CDR3 length equals 15 residues. Germline assignment: CDR1 MGHRA and CDR2 YSYEKL. V was pared by 3 bases and J by 5 bases, with 13 bases between. The CDR3 DNA follows: TGCGCCAGCAGCCACCGGAGAGGGCGGACCGGGGAGCTGTTTTTT. This translates into CASSHRRGRTGELFF.

A few counts support this clone. The chain joins TRBV6-1 to TRBJ2-7; D is unclear. Trimming pared 3 bases from V and 4 bases from J, leaving 4 bases between. The CDR3 sequence is 11 residues long. Germline CDR1 MNHNS, CDR2 SASEGT. The CDR3 spells CASSDLYEQYF. The CDR3 region has the DNA TGTGCCAGCAGTGACCTTTACGAGCAGTACTTC.

This rearrangement joins TRBV5-5 to TRBJ2-7; 9 bases agree with TRBD1. Unmatched junction bases numbered 7, after V lost 5 bases and J lost 1 base. This CDR3 is 15 amino acids long. Germline loops: CDR1 SGHKS, CDR2 YYEKEE (reference sequence). The chain's CDR3 is CASRTGQGLSYEQYF. The DNA for the CDR3 is TGTGCCAGCAGAACGGGACAGGGTCTGTCCTACGAGCAGTACTTC. Looking up the rest from reference TRBV5-5 and TRBJ2-7 gives the full variable domain: DAGVTQSPTHLIKTRGQQVTLRCSPISGHKSVSWYQQVLGQGPQFIFQYYEKEERGRGNFPDRFSARQFPNYSSELNVNALLLGDSALYLCASRTGQGLSYEQYFGPGTRLTVT.

The rearrangement joins TRBV9 to TRBJ2-3; 8 bases match TRBD2. The CDR3 consists of 14 residues. Germline V gene data show CDR1 as SGDLS and CDR2 as YYNGEE. V was pared by 3 bases and J by 8 bases, with 8 bases of the junction left unmatched. CDR3: CASSASGRGGTQYF. Written as DNA, the CDR3 is TGTGCCAGCAGCGCCTCCGGGAGGGGGGGTACGCAGTATTTT.

The rearrangement links TRBV19 to TRBJ1-5; 9 nucleotides align to TRBD1. With V trimmed by 7 bases and J by 3 bases, 13 bases remained unmatched. CDR3 length: 17 amino acids. In germline, CDR1 is LNHDA, CDR2 SQIVND (reference sequence). The chain's CDR3 is CASNVGQGRRNNQPQHF. CDR3 DNA: TGTGCCAGTAACGTGGGACAGGGAAGGAGAAACAATCAGCCCCAGCATTTT.

This clone appeared once. V usage is TRBV6-5 and J usage is TRBJ2-7, with 7 bases identical to TRBD1. Germline V gene lookup returns CDR1 MNHEY and CDR2 SVGAGI. J was trimmed by 3 bases and V by 5 bases; bases with no gene match: 4. The CDR3 covers 13 residues. The CDR3 DNA is TGTGCCAGCAGTAAGCGACAGGGCTACGAGCAGTACTTC. Its translation: CASSKRQGYEQYF.